Below are 28 T cell receptor beta chains sequenced from a single sample in a study of T cell changes during pregnancy in multiple sclerosis (dated by TCRdb to about 2019). Library construction relied on the immunoSEQ multiplex PCR assay. In its TCRdb copy, this immuneACCESS table keeps in-frame sequences only and misses some clones. Where compared with another copy, unresolved V genes explain less than half of these, and the others have no known cause. The sample profile shows roughly 93,000 clones; more than 85% of them were found once. Of the sample, 0.95% falls within the top ten clones. The material sequenced was peripheral blood, taken before pregnancy. These receptors all come from a female donor with multiple sclerosis, enrolled in a pregnancy study.

The chain links TRBV5-1 to TRBJ2-2; 9 nucleotides align to TRBD1. The CDR3 contains 15 residues. After removal of 4 bases from V and 5 bases from J, the junction contained 6 bases not matched to a gene. The V gene's germline CDR1 is SGHRS and CDR2 YFSETQ. This CDR3 reads CASSRQGVSTGELFF. The CDR3, as DNA: TGCGCCAGCAGCCGACAGGGGGTCTCTACCGGGGAGCTGTTTTTT.

This clone was counted once. The V call is TRBV28, the J call TRBJ2-2, with 11 bases matching TRBD2. This CDR3 has 16 residues. V trimming: 2 bases; J trimming: 5 bases; junction bases outside the gene matches: 4. From germline, CDR1 is MDHEN and CDR2 SYDVKM. CDR3 loop: CASSLTSGSWTGELFF. DNA of the CDR3: TGTGCCAGCAGTTTAACTAGCGGGAGTTGGACCGGGGAGCTGTTTTTT.

This clone has only one observation. The gene calls are TRBV10-3 and TRBJ1-3; D is unresolved. With 8 bases removed from V and 0 bases from J, the gap between germline ends came to 11 bases. The CDR3 consists of 14 residues. Germline V gene sequence: CDR1 ENHRY, CDR2 SYGVKD. CDR3 in DNA: TGTGCCATCCAAAAAACGAGCTCTGGAAACACCATATATTTT. Amino acid sequence: CAIQKTSSGNTIYF.

This clone has more than one count but fewer than ten. Mismatch with germline at one junction end may stem from a read error. V usage is TRBV6-1 and J usage is TRBJ1-3; 9 positions match TRBD1. Germline CDR1 MNHNS, CDR2 SASEGT. The CDR3 is made up of 12 amino acids. CDR3 region: CASSEPLDRGNF. The CDR3 coding sequence is TGTGCCAGCAGTGAGCCCCTGGACAGGGGAAATTTT.

This rearrangement joins TRBV9 to TRBJ1-1; D might be TRBD1 (5 bases). CDR3 length: 17 residues. CDR1 is SGDLS and CDR2 is YYNGEE in the germline V gene. V was clipped by 3 bases and J by 4 bases, with 22 bases between them. The CDR3 loop reads CASSATLEREGSTEAFF. The CDR3 nucleotides read TGTGCCAGCAGCGCAACCCTCGAGCGGGAGGGGAGCACTGAAGCTTTCTTT.

This chain connects TRBV2 to TRBJ1-1; TRBD1 matches at 10 bases. V was clipped by 6 bases and J by 4 bases; unmatched bases: 8. Germline V gives CDR1 SNHLY, CDR2 FYNNEI. This CDR3 contains 15 residues. The DNA of the CDR3 is TGTGCCAGCAGAGGGACAGGGGTTCGTGGCACTGAAGCTTTCTTT. It translates to CASRGTGVRGTEAFF.

The V gene is TRBV7-3, the J gene TRBJ2-3; 12 nucleotides match TRBD2. The CDR3 consists of 15 residues. J was trimmed by 4 bases and V by 5 bases; bases with no gene match: 4. The germline V gene has CDR1 SGHTA and CDR2 FQGTGA. CDR3 DNA: TGTGCCAGCAGCCTAGCGGGGGGGCCGGCAGATACGCAGTATTTT. This sequence encodes CASSLAGGPADTQYF.

The CDR3 sequence: CASSFDRQETQYF. CDR3 DNA: TGTGCCAGCAGCTTTGACAGGCAAGAGACCCAGTACTTC. The chain uses TRBV11-2 and TRBJ2-5; a possible D gene is TRBD1 (6 bases). The CDR3 extends over 13 amino acids. The germline V and J ends were trimmed by 3 bases and 2 bases, with 7 bases remaining between them. Germline V gene data show CDR1 as SGHAT and CDR2 as FQNNGV.

CDR3 protein: CASSIQQGASTEAFF. In DNA, the CDR3 is TGTGCCAGCAGCATTCAACAGGGGGCGAGTACTGAAGCTTTCTTT. The chain couples TRBV7-9 to TRBJ1-1; 9 positions agree with TRBD1. Germline-derived CDR1 and CDR2 are SEHNR and FQNEAQ (reference sequence). V gave up 5 bases and J gave up 5 bases; unmatched junction bases: 9. This CDR3 has 15 residues.

This chain uses TRBV19 with TRBJ1-4, with a weak D call TRBD1 (5 bases). Germline CDR1 LNHDA, CDR2 SQIVND (reference sequence). The length of the CDR3 is 16 residues. Trimming pared 5 bases from V and 0 bases from J, leaving 13 bases between. The CDR3 DNA sequence: TGTGCCAGTAGTGCCCGGGGGGGGGCAACTAATGAAAAACTGTTTTTT. It is translated as CASSARGGATNEKLFF.

The chain couples TRBV6-1 to TRBJ1-2; 11 bases align to TRBD1. J gave up 4 bases and V 4 bases, and 2 bases lay outside the gene matches. Germline CDR1 MNHNS, CDR2 SASEGT. The CDR3 has 14 amino acids. As DNA, the CDR3 is TGTGCCAGCAGTGTAGGGACAGGGGGCTATGGCTACACCTTC. This encodes CASSVGTGGYGYTF.

This sequence joins TRBV7-2 and TRBJ2-3; a possible D gene is TRBD2 (5 bases). Looked up from germline, CDR1 is SGHTA and CDR2 is FQGNSA. This CDR3 is 15 amino acids long. V was shortened by 6 bases and J by 1 base, with 14 bases between the two germline ends. The CDR3 DNA follows: TGTGCCAGCAGGCCCACGGGAAGCCGCACAGATACGCAGTATTTT. This gives the protein CASRPTGSRTDTQYF. The whole variable domain, remainder taken from reference TRBV7-2 and TRBJ2-3, is GAGVSQSPSNKVTEKGKDVELRCDPISGHTALYWYRQSLGQGLEFLIYFQGNSAPDKSGLPSDRFSAERTGGSVSTLTIQRTQQEDSAVYLCASRPTGSRTDTQYFGPGTRLTVL.

The genes are TRBV5-1 and TRBJ2-7; 8 positions match TRBD1. Germline CDR1 and CDR2: SGHRS and YFSETQ. CDR3 size: 15 residues. With V trimmed by 4 bases and J by 2 bases, 8 bases remained unmatched. For the CDR3, the DNA is TGCGCCAGCAGCAGGGGACAGGCTTTCACCTACGAGCAGTACTTC. This translates into CASSRGQAFTYEQYF.

A single count supports this clone. The V gene is TRBV5-1, the J gene TRBJ1-1; perhaps TRBD1 as D (6 bases). This CDR3 spans 17 amino acids. With 0 bases removed from V and 2 bases from J, the gap between germline ends came to 17 bases. Germline-derived CDR1 and CDR2 are SGHRS and YFSETQ. The CDR3 spells CASSLDGATGANTEAFF. DNA for the CDR3: TGCGCCAGCAGCTTGGACGGGGCGACAGGTGCAAACACTGAAGCTTTCTTT.

This sequence joins TRBV29-1 and TRBJ2-7; 9 positions agree with TRBD1. V lost 4 bases to trimming and J lost 3 bases; unmatched junction nucleotides: 7. The CDR3 loop spans 14 amino acids. Looked up from germline, CDR1 is SQVTM and CDR2 is ANQGSEA. In nucleotides, the CDR3 is TGCAGCGTTGTTGTGACAGGGGGGCTCTACGAGCAGTACTTC. It translates to CSVVVTGGLYEQYF.

CDR3 sequence reads: CASSLGPSGTRNEQYF. CDR3 nucleotide sequence: TGTGCCAGCAGCTTGGGCCCTAGCGGGACAAGAAACGAGCAGTACTTC. The chain couples TRBV5-4 to TRBJ2-7, with 9 positions matching TRBD2. V was pared by 0 bases and J by 5 bases, with 9 bases of the junction left unmatched. Per the germline V gene, CDR1 is SGHNT and CDR2 is YYREEE (reference sequence). The CDR3 totals 16 residues. Drawing the rest from reference TRBV5-4 and TRBJ2-7, the complete variable domain is ETGVTQSPTHLIKTRGQQVTLRCSSQSGHNTVSWYQQALGQGPQFIFQYYREEENGRGNFPPRFSGLQFPNYSSELNVNALELDDSALYLCASSLGPSGTRNEQYFGPGTRLTVT.

CDR3 residues: CASSRDGGGQETQYF. The CDR3 DNA follows: TGTGCCAGCAGCCGAGACGGGGGGGGTCAAGAGACCCAGTACTTC. V usage is TRBV9 and J usage is TRBJ2-5, with 8 bases matching TRBD2. CDR1 is SGDLS, CDR2 YYNGEE, per germline. The CDR3 loop spans 15 amino acids. J lost 2 bases, V lost 4 bases, and 7 bases had no gene match.

V gene TRBV7-8 combines with J gene TRBJ2-1, with D maybe TRBD1 (5 bases). CDR3 length: 11 amino acids. Germline CDR1 SGHVS, CDR2 FQNEAQ. V dropped 10 bases and J dropped 7 bases, with 11 bases sitting between them. CDR3 nucleotides: TGTGCCACCCCGCAGGGAAATGAGCAGTTCTTC. It yields the protein CATPQGNEQFF.

In nucleotides, the CDR3 is TGTGCCAGCAGTTTATTATCCGGGGGACCTAACAATGAGCAGTTCTTC. As protein: CASSLLSGGPNNEQFF. The V call is TRBV27, the J call TRBJ2-1; the D gene is possibly TRBD2 (6 bases). CDR1 and CDR2 from the germline V gene are MNHEY and SMNVEV (reference sequence). The CDR3 loop spans 16 amino acids. V lost 1 base and J 5 bases, leaving 15 bases between the germline ends.

The J gene is TRBJ1-5, the V gene TRBV19, with D possibly TRBD1 on 5 matching bases. Germline V gene lookup returns CDR1 LNHDA and CDR2 SQIVND (reference sequence). V gave up 3 bases and J gave up 5 bases, with 14 bases separating them. The CDR3 covers 15 residues. The CDR3 nucleotides read TGTGCCAGTAGTATCGGCAGGACGGGGGATCAGCCCCAGCATTTT. Protein sequence: CASSIGRTGDQPQHF.

The chain is built from TRBV11-2 and TRBJ2-4, with D hard to call. This CDR3 region has 17 residues. Germline CDR1 SGHAT, CDR2 FQNNGV. Trimming removed 7 bases at V and 3 bases at J, with 22 bases between. The DNA for the CDR3 is TGTGCCAGCAAGTGGAGATTTCAGTCAGTTGGCAAAAACATTCAGTACTTC. It translates to CASKWRFQSVGKNIQYF.

The chain joins TRBV2 to TRBJ2-1; D ambiguous. Germline CDR1 SNHLY, CDR2 FYNNEI. V was trimmed by 4 bases and J by 4 bases, leaving 5 bases between them. The CDR3 consists of 12 residues. The CDR3 reads CASSARYNEQFF. Written as DNA, the CDR3 is TGTGCCAGCAGTGCCCGTTACAATGAGCAGTTCTTC.

The J gene is TRBJ2-5, the V gene TRBV9, with D maybe TRBD1 (6 bases). The V and J ends lost 6 bases and 5 bases respectively, with 11 bases between them. The CDR3 loop spans 12 amino acids. The germline CDR1 and CDR2 sequences are SGDLS and YYNGEE. DNA of the CDR3: TGTGCCAGCAACAGGGTTGGGGAGACCCAGTACTTC. Translated: CASNRVGETQYF. Combining the CDR3 with reference TRBV9 and TRBJ2-5 gives the whole variable domain DSGVTQTPKHLITATGQRVTLRCSPRSGDLSVYWYQQSLDQGLQFLIQYYNGEERAKGNILERFSAQQFPDLHSELNLSSLELGDSALYFCASNRVGETQYFGPGTRLLVL.

V and J are TRBV6-5 and TRBJ2-2, with 11 bases lining up with TRBD1. This CDR3 has 14 residues. Trimming took 6 bases from V and 8 from J; bases not matched to a gene: 5. Looked up from germline, CDR1 is MNHEY and CDR2 is SVGAGI. The CDR3 loop is CASRGTGGKGELFF. In nucleotides, the CDR3 is TGTGCCAGCAGGGGGACAGGGGGTAAAGGGGAGCTGTTTTTT.

The chain employs TRBV19 and TRBJ2-7; D is possibly TRBD2 (5 bases). V was clipped by 5 bases and J by 6 bases, with 14 bases between them. The CDR3 runs 13 residues. Germline-derived CDR1 and CDR2 are LNHDA and SQIVND (reference sequence). As DNA, the CDR3 is TGTGCCAGTAGTTTCGAACGGGGTGGCGAGCAGTACTTC. Translating gives CASSFERGGEQYF.

The chain couples TRBV25-1 to TRBJ1-1; the match to TRBD1 covers 7 bases. Germline lookup yields CDR1 MGHDK and CDR2 SYGVNS. The CDR3 runs to 14 residues. The V gene end was trimmed by 4 bases and the J gene end by 9 bases; junction bases not matched to a gene: 11. The CDR3, as DNA: TGTGCCAGCAGTGTTTACAGCGACAGGGCGAAAGCTTTCTTT. Translation: CASSVYSDRAKAFF. The complete variable domain, with remaining parts taken from reference TRBV25-1 and TRBJ1-1, reads EADIYQTPRYLVIGTGKKITLECSQTMGHDKMYWYQQDPGMELHLIHYSYGVNSTEKGDLSSESTVSRIRTEHFPLTLESARPSHTSQYLCASSVYSDRAKAFFGQGTRLTVV.

This clone appeared a single time. This chain links TRBV27 with TRBJ2-7, with D possibly being TRBD2 (5 bases). This CDR3 is 17 amino acids long. Trimming left V 5 bases short and J 1 base short, with 21 bases between. Per the germline V gene, CDR1 is MNHEY and CDR2 is SMNVEV (reference sequence). The chain's CDR3 is CASSEPFRRTESYEQYF. For the CDR3, the DNA is TGTGCCAGCAGTGAACCCTTCCGCAGGACTGAATCCTACGAGCAGTACTTC.

The V gene is TRBV5-4, the J gene TRBJ1-2; 10 bases agree with TRBD1. CDR1 SGHNT and CDR2 YYREEE come from the germline V gene (reference sequence). This CDR3 is 15 amino acids long. Losses at the gene ends were 3 bases for V and 5 bases for J; bases not matched to a gene: 7. The CDR3 protein is CASSSVDRGQYGYTF. DNA of the CDR3: TGTGCCAGCAGCTCTGTTGACAGGGGGCAATATGGCTACACCTTC.